This T cell receptor (beta chain) was documented in a study of T-cell memory formation after mild COVID-19. This CDR3 region has 13 residues. Trimming removed 5 bases at V and 5 bases at J, with 10 bases between. Germline-derived CDR1 and CDR2 are ENHRY and SYGVKD. TCRdb re-called the 5' RACE reads with MiXCR, one entry per CDR3 protein. Among around 190,000 distinct CDR3 sequences listed, less than 20% were seen once. This clonotype was counted between two and nine times. What it recognizes is unknown. Study-level findings and limits: Clones that shrank (day 15 to 85) were balanced CD4/CD8, whereas later expanders leaned CD4+.

Sequenced sample: PBMCs or a T cell subset sorted from them (not recorded which). J is TRBJ1-5 and V is TRBV10-3, with a weak D call TRBD1 (6 bases). The TCR originated in a man younger than 35 who had mild COVID-19 (a few samples of this study predate the infection). Cell type and time point are not known. Here the CDR3 reads CAISPGEDQPQHF. In DNA form, the CDR3 reads TGTGCCATCAGTCCAGGGGAGGATCAGCCCCAGCATTTT.